This passage covers 30 T cell receptor beta chains from one sample sequenced in a study of T cells after yellow fever vaccination. TCRdb recomputed calls from the 5' RACE reads with MiXCR, one row per CDR3 protein. The table includes 200,000 to 300,000 distinct CDR3 sequences, approximately 6.7% detected once. The sequenced sample was CD4+ T cells sorted from PBMCs, obtained on the day of the yellow fever booster vaccination. The receptors derive from a man aged 30 to 45 who received the YFV17D yellow fever vaccine.

V is TRBV5-5 and J is TRBJ2-1; D is uncertain. The DNA matches TRBJ2-7 better at its end, which makes the J call doubtful. In germline, CDR1 is SGHKS, CDR2 YYEKEE (reference sequence). The CDR3 contains 11 residues. The CDR3 region is CASSLNNEQYF. The CDR3 DNA is TGTGCCAGCAGCCTGAACAATGAGCAGTACTTC.

This clonotype was counted between two and nine times. This chain uses TRBV20-1 with TRBJ2-1; 11 bases line up with TRBD2. This CDR3 has 15 residues. The germline CDR1 and CDR2 sequences are DFQATT and SNEGSKA (reference sequence). Germline trimming cut 6 bases from V and 2 bases from J; bases unmatched to any gene: 6. As DNA, the CDR3 is TGCAGTGCAGCGAGACTAGCGGGGACCTACAATGAGCAGTTCTTC. Its translation is CSAARLAGTYNEQFF.

This clonotype was counted between two and nine times. V usage is TRBV5-4 and J usage is TRBJ2-5, with D perhaps TRBD2 (5 bases). V was shortened by 1 base and J by 5 bases, with 9 bases between the two germline ends. Germline V CDR1 and CDR2: SGHNT, YYREEE (reference sequence). CDR3 length: 13 amino acids. CDR3 sequence (DNA): TGTGCCAGCAGCTTGCCTAGCCGGGAGACCCAGTACTTC. Its translation is CASSLPSRETQYF.

The chain joins TRBV20-1 to TRBJ1-5; no firm D call. The V end was cut by 0 bases, the J end by 2 bases, with 8 bases between. The length of the CDR3 is 14 residues. The germline CDR1 and CDR2 sequences are DFQATT and SNEGSKA (reference sequence). The CDR3 nucleotides are TGCAGTGCTAGAGATTTAAGGGGCAATCAGCCCCAGCATTTT. It encodes CSARDLRGNQPQHF.

J is TRBJ2-7 and V is TRBV12-3 or TRBV12-4, with a possible D match to TRBD2 (5 bases). This CDR3 has 12 amino acids. V was pared by 3 bases and J by 5 bases, with 8 bases between. The CDR3 bases are TGTGCCAGCAGTTTTTACGGGGACGAGCAGTACTTC. It is translated as CASSFYGDEQYF.

At least ten counts were recorded for this clonotype. The chain recombines TRBV6-5 with TRBJ2-7, with 8 bases lining up with TRBD2. The CDR3 loop spans 18 amino acids. The junction had 13 bases not matched to a gene; V was cut back by 2 bases and J by 1 base. Germline V lookup: CDR1 MNHEY, CDR2 SVGAGI. The CDR3 protein is CASSYRGTTSGHSYEQYF. DNA of the CDR3: TGTGCCAGCAGTTACCGAGGGACTACTAGCGGTCATTCCTACGAGCAGTACTTC.

The sample holds a few counts of this clonotype. The chain links TRBV5-4 to TRBJ2-2, with 7 bases aligning to TRBD1. V lost 3 bases to trimming and J lost 6 bases; unmatched junction nucleotides: 2. CDR1 and CDR2 (germline): SGHNT, YYREEE (reference sequence). This CDR3 is built from 13 residues. The CDR3 DNA follows: TGTGCCAGCAGCTGGACAGGCGCCGGGGAGCTGTTTTTT. This codes for CASSWTGAGELFF.

V and J are TRBV7-9 and TRBJ2-7, with D tentatively TRBD1 (7 bases). The V end lost 5 bases, the J end lost 9 bases, and 20 bases lay between the germline ends. The CDR3 is made up of 14 amino acids. CDR1 is SEHNR, CDR2 FQNEAQ, per germline (reference sequence). The CDR3 loop is CASSPDREREAQYF. CDR3 sequence (DNA): TGTGCCAGCAGCCCCGACAGGGAAAGGGAGGCGCAGTACTTC.

The V gene is TRBV10-3, the J gene TRBJ2-3, with a possible D match to TRBD2 (6 bases). The V end lost 4 bases, the J end lost 4 bases, and 12 bases lay between the germline ends. The CDR3 loop spans 14 amino acids. The germline V gene encodes CDR1 ENHRY and CDR2 SYGVKD. This chain's CDR3 is CAISAKGGPDTQYF. The CDR3 DNA reads as TGTGCCATCAGTGCCAAGGGAGGCCCAGATACGCAGTATTTT.

This chain connects TRBV7-9 to TRBJ2-3; D gene uncertain. The V gene's germline CDR1 is SEHNR and CDR2 FQNEAQ (reference sequence). Deletions cut 2 bases from V and 2 bases from J, with 11 bases between. This CDR3 region has 15 residues. DNA of the CDR3: TGTGCCAGCAGCTTACCTGGAGCAACCACAGATACGCAGTATTTT. Protein product: CASSLPGATTDTQYF.

This clonotype showed up just a few times. The CDR3 DNA is TGTGCCAGCAGCTCGCCTATTCAACGAGGGAGCTACAATGAGCAGTTCTTC. Residues: CASSSPIQRGSYNEQFF. The rearrangement joins TRBV11-1 to TRBJ2-1; TRBD2 might be the D (5 bases). The V end was cut by 4 bases, the J end by 3 bases, with 19 bases between. The germline V gene encodes CDR1 SGHAT and CDR2 FQDESV (reference sequence). The CDR3 consists of 17 residues.

The rearrangement joins TRBV28 to TRBJ2-1, with TRBD1 matching over 7 bases. Looked up from germline, CDR1 is MDHEN and CDR2 is SYDVKM. The CDR3 extends over 14 amino acids. V dropped 6 bases and J dropped 6; count of bases not matched to a gene: 8. CDR3 bases: TGTGCCAGCAGCATACAGGGGACGGTCAATGAGCAGTTCTTC. Its protein product is CASSIQGTVNEQFF.

The chain joins TRBV27 to TRBJ2-1, with D possibly TRBD2 on 5 matching bases. Trimming stripped 6 bases from V and 8 bases from J, with 11 bases between. The CDR3 runs to 12 residues. Per the germline V gene, CDR1 is MNHEY and CDR2 is SMNVEV (reference sequence). CDR3 nucleotide sequence: TGTGCCAGCAGGGGAGTGAGGGATGAGCAGTTCTTC. This sequence encodes CASRGVRDEQFF.

The V and J genes are TRBV7-2 and TRBJ2-7, with 7 nucleotides matching TRBD1. The CDR3 is 16 amino acids. CDR1 and CDR2 (germline): SGHTA, FQGNSA. The ends lost 1 base at V and 3 bases at J; junction bases unmatched: 9. CDR3 protein: CASSLGGIGGYYEQYF. The CDR3 bases are TGTGCCAGCAGCTTAGGGGGGATAGGGGGCTACTACGAGCAGTACTTC.

This clonotype was picked up many times. The J gene is TRBJ2-7, the V gene TRBV6-1; D could derive from TRBD1 or TRBD2 (5 bases each). CDR3 length: 14 amino acids. The V gene lost 9 bases and the J gene lost 2 bases, with 17 bases spanning the gap. Germline CDR1 reads MNHNS; CDR2 reads SASEGT. In DNA form, the CDR3 reads TGTGCCAGTTGGGACCCCCGGCGAACCTACGAGCAGTACTTC. Translated: CASWDPRRTYEQYF.

This clonotype was picked up many times. The CDR3 region is CSVRTRGETQYF. Written as DNA, the CDR3 is TGCAGTGTTAGGACTAGGGGTGAGACCCAGTACTTC. V is TRBV20-1 and J is TRBJ2-5, with 7 bases fitting TRBD2. The CDR3 contains 12 residues. Germline-derived CDR1 and CDR2 are DFQATT and SNEGSKA (reference sequence). The trim removed 7 bases at V and 5 bases at J, leaving 7 bases unmatched.

This clonotype was seen a handful of times. This rearrangement joins TRBV11-2 to TRBJ1-5; D is perhaps TRBD1 (5 bases). The CDR3 consists of 15 residues. Germline V gene data show CDR1 as SGHAT and CDR2 as FQNNGV. The V end was cut by 5 bases, the J end by 1 base, with 12 bases between. CDR3 coding DNA: TGTGCCAGCAGCCCCGTGGGGACGAGCAATCAGCCCCAGCATTTT. Encoded protein: CASSPVGTSNQPQHF.

The chain combines TRBV3-1 with TRBJ2-5; 7 nucleotides match TRBD2. The CDR3 spans 13 residues. The germline V gene encodes CDR1 LGHDT and CDR2 YNNKEL (reference sequence). With V trimmed by 10 bases and J by 5 bases, 10 bases remained unmatched. The chain's CDR3 is CATKLSGSETQYF. CDR3 nucleotide sequence: TGTGCCACAAAACTTAGCGGGTCTGAGACCCAGTACTTC.

The V gene is TRBV6-2 or TRBV6-3, the J gene TRBJ2-2, with D possibly matching TRBD2 (6 bases). The CDR3 loop spans 16 amino acids. CDR1 and CDR2 (germline): MNHEY, SVGEGT. Trimming pared 4 bases from V and 6 bases from J, leaving 18 bases between. The CDR3 spells CASSSFRLGKAGELFF. The CDR3 bases are TGTGCCAGCAGTTCCTTCCGACTAGGAAAGGCCGGGGAGCTGTTTTTT.

This clonotype was counted many times. The V and J genes are TRBV28 and TRBJ2-1, with TRBD2 matching over 8 bases. With V trimmed by 2 bases and J by 8 bases, 8 bases remained unmatched. This CDR3 has 15 amino acids. Germline V gives CDR1 MDHEN, CDR2 SYDVKM. The CDR3 loop reads CASSLPSGSNDEQFF. CDR3 DNA sequence: TGTGCCAGCAGTTTACCCAGCGGGAGTAACGATGAGCAGTTCTTC.

This clonotype showed up many times. The rearrangement joins TRBV20-1 to TRBJ1-1; 7 positions agree with TRBD1. The V segment lost 3 bases and the J segment 5 bases; nucleotides outside the gene matches: 15. Germline loops: CDR1 DFQATT, CDR2 SNEGSKA (reference sequence). CDR3 size: 16 residues. CDR3 in amino acids: CSASPPLRQGGTEAFF. CDR3 sequence (DNA): TGCAGTGCTAGTCCCCCTCTTAGACAGGGCGGAACTGAAGCTTTCTTT.

This clonotype was seen a handful of times. The V call is TRBV18, the J call TRBJ1-1, with D possibly being TRBD1 (6 bases). This CDR3 is built from 15 residues. Germline values: CDR1 KGHSH, CDR2 LQKENI. V was pared by 4 bases and J by 1 base, with 13 bases between. The CDR3 protein is CASSLQGFTNTEAFF. The DNA of the CDR3 is TGTGCCAGCTCACTGCAGGGGTTTACGAACACTGAAGCTTTCTTT.

This chain connects TRBV12-3 or TRBV12-4 to TRBJ2-3, with 7 positions matching TRBD2. V lost 3 bases and J lost 0; bases outside the gene matches: 6. The CDR3 has 16 amino acids. The CDR3 bases are TGTGCCAGCAGTTTGGCTAGCGGTACTAGCACAGATACGCAGTATTTT. Protein sequence: CASSLASGTSTDTQYF.

The DNA for the CDR3 is TGTGCCAGCAGCCAATCAGGCATCGTGAATGAGCAGTTCTTC. This codes for CASSQSGIVNEQFF. This chain connects TRBV3-1 to TRBJ2-1; D is unresolved. V lost 2 bases and J lost 7, with 12 bases in between. The germline V gene encodes CDR1 LGHDT and CDR2 YNNKEL (reference sequence). The CDR3 is made up of 14 amino acids.

CDR3 sequence: CAISEAGPGLAVYNEQFF. CDR3 sequence (DNA): TGTGCCATCAGTGAGGCCGGACCGGGACTAGCGGTGTACAATGAGCAGTTCTTC. The chain employs TRBV10-3 and TRBJ2-1; 11 bases line up with TRBD2. CDR1 is ENHRY and CDR2 is SYGVKD in the germline V gene. The CDR3 totals 18 residues. With 2 bases clipped from V and 4 bases from J, the junction kept 10 bases outside the gene matches.

This chain connects TRBV6-2 or TRBV6-3 to TRBJ2-5, with D unresolved. Germline V gives CDR1 MNHEY, CDR2 SVGEGT. Trimming stripped 5 bases from V and 4 bases from J, with 14 bases between. The CDR3 has 14 residues. CDR3 sequence: CASSARWRGETQYF. The CDR3 DNA reads as TGTGCCAGCAGTGCCCGTTGGCGAGGAGAGACCCAGTACTTC.

The chain joins TRBV12-3 or TRBV12-4 to TRBJ2-3; 8 bases match TRBD2. The CDR3 is 16 amino acids. J lost 1 base, V lost 6 bases, and 9 bases had no gene match. The CDR3 sequence is CASSPLGSGGTDTQYF. The CDR3 DNA reads TGTGCCAGCAGCCCGCTCGGTAGCGGGGGCACAGATACGCAGTATTTT.

This clonotype has a handful of counts. The J gene is TRBJ2-5, the V gene TRBV5-1, with TRBD2 matching over 12 bases. The V segment lost 4 bases and the J segment 1 base; nucleotides outside the gene matches: 8. CDR1 and CDR2 from the germline V gene are SGHRS and YFSETQ. This CDR3 has 17 residues. The CDR3 coding sequence is TGCGCCAGCAGCGGAATGACTAGCGGGAGAGGCCAAGAGACCCAGTACTTC. It yields the protein CASSGMTSGRGQETQYF.

This clonotype was found a few times. The chain combines TRBV15 with TRBJ2-3, with a weak D call TRBD2 (5 bases). The CDR3 sequence is 15 residues long. Germline V lookup: CDR1 LNHNV, CDR2 YYDKDF (reference sequence). V lost 0 bases, J lost 4 bases, and 11 bases lay in between. The CDR3 nucleotides are TGTGCCACCAGCAGAGAGAGGCTAGCTTCAGATACGCAGTATTTT. Its translation is CATSRERLASDTQYF.

This clonotype was picked up many times. This chain uses TRBV12-5 with TRBJ2-7, with D tentatively TRBD2 (5 bases). CDR1 is LGHNT and CDR2 is FRNRAP in the germline V gene. The CDR3 has 13 amino acids. V was clipped by 9 bases and J by 3 bases, with 15 bases between them. The CDR3 DNA reads TGTGCTAGATTACCTGGACTGGACTACGAGCAGTACTTC. Amino acid sequence: CARLPGLDYEQYF. The entire variable domain, with the rest obtained from reference TRBV12-5 and TRBJ2-7, is as follows: DARVTQTPRHKVTEMGQEVTMRCQPILGHNTVFWYRQTMMQGLELLAYFRNRAPLDDSGMPKDRFSAEMPDATLATLKIQPSEPRDSAVYFCARLPGLDYEQYFGPGTRLTVT.